Following are 22 T cell receptor beta chains from one sample sequenced in a study of blood T cell repertoires in COVID-19. Libraries were prepared by immunoSEQ multiplex PCR; TCRdb keeps only in-frame clonotypes and omits some of them. The profile shows roughly 86,000 clones, more than 65% of them singletons. The sequenced sample was peripheral blood. The origin of the receptors is a man in his fifties or sixties with acute or convalescent COVID-19.

The genes are TRBV7-8 and TRBJ1-1, with D tentatively TRBD1 (6 bases). The CDR3 runs 17 residues. Trimming pared 7 bases from V and 2 bases from J, leaving 23 bases between. Germline CDR1 and CDR2: SGHVS and FQNEAQ. The CDR3: CASTSSPRGAGNTEAFF. CDR3 in DNA: TGTGCCAGCACCTCAAGCCCCCGGGGGGCCGGTAACACTGAAGCTTTCTTT.

J is TRBJ2-7 and V is TRBV5-1; 9 bases are shared with TRBD2. Per germline, CDR1 SGHRS and CDR2 YFSETQ. The CDR3 covers 16 residues. V shed 0 bases and J 3 bases; nucleotides not matched to a gene: 7. CDR3 sequence: CASSLVPSGENYEQYF. The CDR3 DNA reads TGCGCCAGCAGCTTGGTGCCTAGCGGGGAAAACTACGAGCAGTACTTC.

This chain connects TRBV4-3 to TRBJ2-1, with D perhaps TRBD2 (5 bases). The V gene's germline CDR1 is LGHNA and CDR2 YSLEER. The CDR3 length is 15 residues. The V end was cut by 0 bases, the J end by 4 bases, with 10 bases between. The CDR3 sequence: CASSQDEGGYNEQFF. Here the CDR3 DNA reads TGCGCCAGCAGCCAAGATGAAGGCGGGTACAATGAGCAGTTCTTC.

This clone showed up just a few times. The CDR3 bases are TGCAGCGTTATTAAACCTACAGATTACCAAGAGACCCAGTACTTC. It codes for CSVIKPTDYQETQYF. The chain recombines TRBV29-1 with TRBJ2-5, with no clear D. V was clipped by 5 bases and J by 0 bases, with 16 bases between them. This CDR3 has 15 residues. The germline CDR1 and CDR2 sequences are SQVTM and ANQGSEA.

This sequence joins TRBV19 and TRBJ1-2, with a possible D match to TRBD1 (6 bases). V lost 5 bases and J 9 bases, leaving 22 bases between the germline ends. The V gene's germline CDR1 is LNHDA and CDR2 SQIVND (reference sequence). CDR3 size: 15 residues. CDR3 sequence: CASSEPMDRQYSYTF. The DNA of the CDR3 is TGTGCCAGTAGTGAACCAATGGACAGACAGTATAGCTACACCTTC.

This clone has only one observation. This chain uses TRBV5-1 with TRBJ2-2; TRBD1 might be the D (5 bases). V was cut by 0 bases and J by 2 bases, with 8 bases left in between. Germline V gene data show CDR1 as SGHRS and CDR2 as YFSETQ. The CDR3 consists of 15 residues. The CDR3 sequence: CASSLVGVNTGELFF. CDR3 nucleotides: TGCGCCAGCAGCTTGGTAGGGGTCAACACCGGGGAGCTGTTTTTT.

This chain links TRBV2 with TRBJ1-5; 9 bases agree with TRBD1. This CDR3 spans 15 amino acids. Germline V gene data show CDR1 as SNHLY and CDR2 as FYNNEI. V dropped 6 bases and J dropped 5; count of bases not matched to a gene: 8. The CDR3 region has the DNA TGTGCCAGCAGACACGGGACAGGGTCTGATCAGCCCCAGCATTTT. This sequence encodes CASRHGTGSDQPQHF.

The CDR3 protein is CASSLHQGRANTEAFF. CDR3 DNA sequence: TGTGCCAGCAGCTTGCATCAGGGCAGGGCGAACACTGAAGCTTTCTTT. The chain is built from TRBV5-8 and TRBJ1-1; a possible D gene is TRBD1 (5 bases). The CDR3 consists of 16 residues. Trimming removed 1 base from V and 1 base from J, with 14 bases in between. CDR1 and CDR2 from the germline V gene are SGHTS and YDEGEE.

The chain employs TRBV12-5 and TRBJ2-5; tentative D call: TRBD2 (6 bases). The CDR3 runs to 13 residues. The V end lost 7 bases, the J end lost 1 base, and 10 bases lay between the germline ends. The germline gives CDR1 LGHNT, CDR2 FRNRAP. CDR3 in amino acids: CASAAGTQETQYF. CDR3 DNA sequence: TGTGCTAGTGCGGCGGGAACCCAAGAGACCCAGTACTTC.

There are a few counts of this clone. V usage is TRBV18 and J usage is TRBJ2-7; 8 bases are shared with TRBD2. Germline-derived CDR1 and CDR2 are KGHSH and LQKENI. The CDR3 length is 13 residues. The junction had 1 base not matched to a gene; V was cut back by 3 bases and J by 3 bases. For the CDR3, the DNA is TGTGCCAGCTCACCGGGACTAGACTACGAGCAGTACTTC. It translates to CASSPGLDYEQYF.

This clone was found once. J is TRBJ1-1 and V is TRBV5-4; D perhaps matches TRBD1 (5 bases). The CDR3 sequence is 15 residues long. Germline V gives CDR1 SGHNT, CDR2 YYREEE (reference sequence). The V end was cut by 4 bases, the J end by 0 bases, with 13 bases between. The CDR3 sequence: CASSPEGAMNTEAFF. CDR3 bases: TGTGCCAGCAGCCCGGAAGGGGCCATGAACACTGAAGCTTTCTTT. The full variable domain, its missing parts supplied by reference TRBV5-4 and TRBJ1-1, is ETGVTQSPTHLIKTRGQQVTLRCSSQSGHNTVSWYQQALGQGPQFIFQYYREEENGRGNFPPRFSGLQFPNYSSELNVNALELDDSALYLCASSPEGAMNTEAFFGQGTRLTVV.

The rearrangement uses TRBV7-2 and TRBJ2-3, with a weak D call TRBD1 (6 bases). Germline-derived CDR1 and CDR2 are SGHTA and FQGNSA. The V end was cut by 3 bases, the J end by 2 bases, with 12 bases between. The CDR3 contains 15 residues. This CDR3 is CASSFTGSFTDTQYF. As DNA, the CDR3 is TGTGCCAGCAGCTTCACAGGGTCATTCACAGATACGCAGTATTTT.

In this sample, this clone turned up once. The rearrangement uses TRBV11-2 and TRBJ1-2; no reliable D call. The CDR3 runs 14 residues. V was pared by 2 bases and J by 6 bases, with 13 bases between. In germline, CDR1 is SGHAT, CDR2 FQNNGV. CDR3 bases: TGTGCCAGCAGCTTATCGGGCGGGAACCATGGCTACACCTTC. As protein: CASSLSGGNHGYTF.

There are a few counts of this clone. The rearrangement joins TRBV30 to TRBJ2-7; possible D gene TRBD1, 5 bases. Germline assignment: CDR1 GTSNPN and CDR2 SVGIG (reference sequence). The CDR3 has 13 residues. V was trimmed by 0 bases and J by 6 bases, leaving 12 bases between them. Here the CDR3 DNA reads TGTGCCTGGAGTGTGCCAGGGCAAGGCGAGCAGTACTTC. It translates to CAWSVPGQGEQYF.

This clone has only a few counts. The rearrangement links TRBV28 to TRBJ1-6; tentatively, D is TRBD1 (6 bases). The CDR3 extends over 12 amino acids. Germline CDR1 is MDHEN and CDR2 is SYDVKM. Trimming pared 4 bases from V and 10 bases from J, leaving 8 bases between. This CDR3 is CASSYTGSPLHF. Written as DNA, the CDR3 is TGTGCCAGCAGTTATACAGGGTCACCCCTCCACTTT. Full variable domain (missing parts from reference TRBV28 and TRBJ1-6): DVKVTQSSRYLVKRTGEKVFLECVQDMDHENMFWYRQDPGLGLRLIYFSYDVKMKEKGDIPEGYSVSREKKERFSLILESASTNQTSMYLCASSYTGSPLHFGNGTRLTVT.

V and J are TRBV30 and TRBJ2-4; 9 nucleotides match TRBD1. CDR3 size: 14 residues. Trimming removed 2 bases from V and 7 bases from J; junction bases left unmatched: 6. The germline V gene has CDR1 GTSNPN and CDR2 SVGIG (reference sequence). The CDR3 sequence is CAWSPGTGRNIQYF. As DNA, the CDR3 is TGTGCCTGGAGTCCCGGGACAGGGAGGAACATTCAGTACTTC.

The chain uses TRBV20-1 and TRBJ1-2; D gene ambiguous. V lost 5 bases and J 2 bases, leaving 6 bases between the germline ends. Germline values: CDR1 DFQATT, CDR2 SNEGSKA (reference sequence). The CDR3 extends over 11 amino acids. CDR3 DNA: TGCAGTGCTGACGGGAACTATGGCTACACCTTC. Translated, it gives CSADGNYGYTF.

The chain joins TRBV7-2 to TRBJ2-3; 12 bases line up with TRBD2. CDR3 length equals 16 residues. V lost 3 bases, J lost 7 bases, and 8 bases stayed unmatched. From germline, CDR1 is SGHTA and CDR2 FQGNSA. DNA of the CDR3: TGTGCCAGCAGCTTTGCTACTAGCGGGGGGTTGCATACGCAGTATTTT. It codes for CASSFATSGGLHTQYF.

This chain uses TRBV6-2 or TRBV6-3 with TRBJ1-1; D is perhaps TRBD1 (6 bases). Germline assignment: CDR1 MNHEY and CDR2 SVGEGT. The V and J ends lost 7 bases and 11 bases respectively, with 20 bases between them. The CDR3 has 13 amino acids. This chain's CDR3 is CASIPPVGARAFF. CDR3 bases: TGTGCCAGCATCCCTCCGGTGGGGGCCCGGGCTTTCTTT.

The chain recombines TRBV23-1 with TRBJ2-7, with D unclear. TRBV23-1 is an ORF for which the function is uncertain. With 4 bases removed from V and 5 bases from J, the gap between germline ends came to 12 bases. This CDR3 has 13 amino acids. The CDR3 loop reads CASSLDDEDEQYF. The CDR3 DNA sequence: TGCGCCAGCAGTCTCGACGATGAGGACGAGCAGTACTTC.

This clone was seen once. The V and J genes are TRBV16 and TRBJ1-2, with TRBD1 matching 7 bases. Germline-derived CDR1 and CDR2 are KGHSY and FQNENV. The CDR3 is 17 amino acids. The J segment lost 0 bases and the V segment lost 0 bases, leaving 7 bases of the junction unmatched. The CDR3 DNA is TGTGCCAGCAGCCAATCCCGGACAGGCTACACTAACTATGGCTACACCTTC. This gives the protein CASSQSRTGYTNYGYTF.

CDR3 sequence: CASRGSRGGWSYNSPLHF. The CDR3 DNA sequence: TGTGCCAGCAGGGGGTCCAGGGGCGGTTGGTCCTATAATTCACCCCTCCACTTT. The genes are TRBV3-1 (or the pseudogene TRBV3-2) and TRBJ1-6, with a possible D match to TRBD1 (6 bases). The CDR3 covers 18 residues. Germline V gene sequence: CDR1 LGHDT, CDR2 YNNKEL (reference sequence). The V end lost 6 bases, the J end lost 1 base, and 19 bases lay between the germline ends.